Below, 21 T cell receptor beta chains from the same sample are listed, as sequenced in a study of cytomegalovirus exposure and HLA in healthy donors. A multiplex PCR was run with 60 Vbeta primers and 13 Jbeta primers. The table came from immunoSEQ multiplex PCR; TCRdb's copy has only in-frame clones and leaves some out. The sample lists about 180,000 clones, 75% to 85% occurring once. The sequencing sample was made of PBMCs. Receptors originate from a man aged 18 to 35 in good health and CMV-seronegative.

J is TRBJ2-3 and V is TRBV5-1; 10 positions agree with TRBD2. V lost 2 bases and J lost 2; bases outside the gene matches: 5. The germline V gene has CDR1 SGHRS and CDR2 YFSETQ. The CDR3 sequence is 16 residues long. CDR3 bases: TGCGCCAGCAGCTTAGGGACTAGCGAGGACACAGATACGCAGTATTTT. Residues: CASSLGTSEDTDTQYF.

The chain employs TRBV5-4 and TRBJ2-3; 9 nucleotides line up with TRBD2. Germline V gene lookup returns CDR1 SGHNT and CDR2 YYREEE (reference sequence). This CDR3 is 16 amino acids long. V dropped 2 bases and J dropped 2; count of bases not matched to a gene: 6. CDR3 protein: CASSFPASGVTDTQYF. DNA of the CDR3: TGTGCCAGCAGCTTCCCAGCTAGCGGGGTCACAGATACGCAGTATTTT.

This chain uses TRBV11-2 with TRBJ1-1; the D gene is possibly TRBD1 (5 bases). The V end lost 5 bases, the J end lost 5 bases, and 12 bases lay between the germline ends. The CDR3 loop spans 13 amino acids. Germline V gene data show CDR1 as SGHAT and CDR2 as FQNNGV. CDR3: CASSPPGLTEAFF. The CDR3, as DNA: TGTGCCAGCAGCCCTCCAGGGTTGACTGAAGCTTTCTTT.

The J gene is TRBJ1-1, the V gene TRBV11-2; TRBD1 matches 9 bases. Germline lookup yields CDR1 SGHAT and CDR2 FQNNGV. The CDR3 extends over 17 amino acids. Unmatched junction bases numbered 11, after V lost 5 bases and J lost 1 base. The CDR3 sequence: CASSPRPGTGRNTEAFF. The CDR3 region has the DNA TGTGCCAGCAGCCCTCGGCCCGGGACAGGGAGGAACACTGAAGCTTTCTTT.

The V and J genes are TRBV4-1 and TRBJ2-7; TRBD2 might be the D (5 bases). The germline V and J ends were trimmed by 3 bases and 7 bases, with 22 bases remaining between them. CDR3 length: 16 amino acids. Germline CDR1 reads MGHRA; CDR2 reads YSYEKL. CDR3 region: CASSHGVSGITGEQYF. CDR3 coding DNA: TGCGCCAGCAGCCATGGGGTATCCGGGATCACCGGGGAGCAGTACTTC.

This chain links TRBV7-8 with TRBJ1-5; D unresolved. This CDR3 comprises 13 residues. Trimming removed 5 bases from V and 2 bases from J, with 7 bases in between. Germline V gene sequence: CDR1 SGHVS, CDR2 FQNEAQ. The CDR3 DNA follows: TGTGCCAGCAGCCCGTCTGGCAATCAGCCCCAGCATTTT. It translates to CASSPSGNQPQHF.

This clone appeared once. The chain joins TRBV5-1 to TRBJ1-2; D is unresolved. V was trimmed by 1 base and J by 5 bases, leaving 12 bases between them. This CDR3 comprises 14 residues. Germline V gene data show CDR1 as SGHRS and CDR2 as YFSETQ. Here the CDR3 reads CASSLNRAAYGYTF. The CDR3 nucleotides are TGCGCCAGCAGCTTGAACAGAGCGGCTTATGGCTACACCTTC.

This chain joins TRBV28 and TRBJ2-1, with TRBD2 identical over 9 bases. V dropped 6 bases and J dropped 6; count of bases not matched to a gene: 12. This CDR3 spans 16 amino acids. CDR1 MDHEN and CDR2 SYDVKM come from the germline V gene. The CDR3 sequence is CASRRGLAGVPNEQFF. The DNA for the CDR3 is TGTGCCAGCAGGAGGGGTTTAGCGGGAGTCCCCAATGAGCAGTTCTTC.

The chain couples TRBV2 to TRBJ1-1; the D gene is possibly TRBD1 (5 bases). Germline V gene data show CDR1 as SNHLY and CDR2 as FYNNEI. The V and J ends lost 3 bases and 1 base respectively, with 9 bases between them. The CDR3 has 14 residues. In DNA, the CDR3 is TGTGCCAGCAGTGATGGACACAAGAACACTGAAGCTTTCTTT. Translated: CASSDGHKNTEAFF.

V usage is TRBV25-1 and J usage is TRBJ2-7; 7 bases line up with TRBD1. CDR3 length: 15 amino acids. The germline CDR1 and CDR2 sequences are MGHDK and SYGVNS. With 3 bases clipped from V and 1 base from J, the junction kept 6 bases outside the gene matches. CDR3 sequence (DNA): TGTGCCAGCAGTGACGGGACAGCCCGATCCTACGAGCAGTACTTC. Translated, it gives CASSDGTARSYEQYF.

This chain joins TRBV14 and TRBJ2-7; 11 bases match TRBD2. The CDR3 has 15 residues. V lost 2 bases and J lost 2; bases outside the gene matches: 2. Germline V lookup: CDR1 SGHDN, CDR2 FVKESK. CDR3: CASSQIAGGPYEQYF. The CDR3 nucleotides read TGTGCCAGCAGCCAAATAGCGGGAGGGCCCTACGAGCAGTACTTC.

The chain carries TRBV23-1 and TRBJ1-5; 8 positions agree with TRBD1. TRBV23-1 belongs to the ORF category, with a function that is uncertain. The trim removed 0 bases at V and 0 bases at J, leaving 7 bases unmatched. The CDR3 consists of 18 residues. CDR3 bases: TGCGCCAGCAGTCAATCGGGGCAGGGACAGGCTAGCAATCAGCCCCAGCATTTT. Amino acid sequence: CASSQSGQGQASNQPQHF.

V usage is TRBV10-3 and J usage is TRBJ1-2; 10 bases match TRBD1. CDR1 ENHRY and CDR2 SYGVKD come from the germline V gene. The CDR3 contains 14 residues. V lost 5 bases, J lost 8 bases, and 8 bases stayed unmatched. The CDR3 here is CAISKTGGSEGYTF. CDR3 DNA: TGTGCCATCAGTAAGACAGGGGGCTCAGAAGGCTACACCTTC.

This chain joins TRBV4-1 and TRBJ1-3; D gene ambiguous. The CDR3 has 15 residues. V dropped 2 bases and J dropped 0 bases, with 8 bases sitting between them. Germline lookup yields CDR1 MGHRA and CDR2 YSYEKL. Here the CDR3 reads CASSQQVVSGNTIYF. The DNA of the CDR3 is TGCGCCAGCAGCCAACAGGTCGTCTCTGGAAACACCATATATTTT.

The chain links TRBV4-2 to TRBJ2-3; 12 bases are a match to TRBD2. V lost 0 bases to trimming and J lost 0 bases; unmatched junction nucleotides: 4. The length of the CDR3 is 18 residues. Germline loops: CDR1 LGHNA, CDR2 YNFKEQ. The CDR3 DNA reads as TGTGCCAGCAGCCAAGATCGGACTAGCGGGGCGAGCACAGATACGCAGTATTTT. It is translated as CASSQDRTSGASTDTQYF.

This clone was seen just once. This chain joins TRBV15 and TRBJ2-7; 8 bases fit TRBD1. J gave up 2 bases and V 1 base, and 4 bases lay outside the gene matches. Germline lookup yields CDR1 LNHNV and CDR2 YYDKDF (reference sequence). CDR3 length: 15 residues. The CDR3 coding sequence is TGTGCCACCAGCAGAGGGACAGGGCCTACCTACGAGCAGTACTTC. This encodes CATSRGTGPTYEQYF. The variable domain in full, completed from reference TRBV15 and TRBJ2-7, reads DAMVIQNPRYQVTQFGKPVTLSCSQTLNHNVMYWYQQKSSQAPKLLFHYYDKDFNNEADTPDNFQSRRPNTSFCFLDIRSPGLGDTAMYLCATSRGTGPTYEQYFGPGTRLTVT.

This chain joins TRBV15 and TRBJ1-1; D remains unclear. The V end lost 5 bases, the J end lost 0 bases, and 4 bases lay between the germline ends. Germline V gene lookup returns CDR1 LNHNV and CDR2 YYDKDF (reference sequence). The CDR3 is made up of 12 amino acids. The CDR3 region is CATSLLNTEAFF. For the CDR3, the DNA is TGTGCCACCAGCCTACTGAACACTGAAGCTTTCTTT.

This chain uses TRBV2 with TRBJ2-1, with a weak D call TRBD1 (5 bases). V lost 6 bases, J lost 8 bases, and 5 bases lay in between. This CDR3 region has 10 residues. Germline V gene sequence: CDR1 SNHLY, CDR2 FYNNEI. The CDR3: CASSRDEQFF. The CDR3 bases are TGTGCCAGCAGCAGGGATGAGCAGTTCTTC.

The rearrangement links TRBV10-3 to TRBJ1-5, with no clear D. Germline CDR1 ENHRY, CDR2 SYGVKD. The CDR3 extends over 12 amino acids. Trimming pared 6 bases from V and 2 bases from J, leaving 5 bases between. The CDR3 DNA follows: TGTGCCATCAGCCCTGGCAATCAGCCCCAGCATTTT. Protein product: CAISPGNQPQHF.

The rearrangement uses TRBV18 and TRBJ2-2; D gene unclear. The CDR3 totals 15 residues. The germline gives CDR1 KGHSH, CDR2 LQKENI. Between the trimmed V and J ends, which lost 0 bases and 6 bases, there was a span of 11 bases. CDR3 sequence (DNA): TGTGCCAGCTCACCACCGTCGGGTCTGCCCGGGGAGCTGTTTTTT. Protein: CASSPPSGLPGELFF.

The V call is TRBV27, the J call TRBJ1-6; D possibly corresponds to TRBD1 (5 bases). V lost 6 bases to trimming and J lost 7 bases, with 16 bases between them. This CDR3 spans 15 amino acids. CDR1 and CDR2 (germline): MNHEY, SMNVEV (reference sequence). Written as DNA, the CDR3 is TGTGCCAGCAGAGTACTCTTGGGGGGGAATTCACCCCTCCACTTT. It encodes CASRVLLGGNSPLHF.